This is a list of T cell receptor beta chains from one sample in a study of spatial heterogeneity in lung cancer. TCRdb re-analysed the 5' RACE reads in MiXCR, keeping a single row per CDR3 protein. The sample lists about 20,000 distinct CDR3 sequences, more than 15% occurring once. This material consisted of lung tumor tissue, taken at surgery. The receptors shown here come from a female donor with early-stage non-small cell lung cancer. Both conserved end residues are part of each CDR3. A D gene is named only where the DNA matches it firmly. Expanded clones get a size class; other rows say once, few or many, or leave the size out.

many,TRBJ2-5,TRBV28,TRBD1,TGTGCCAGCAGTCCGGGACAGAACCAAGAGACCCAGTACTTC,CASSPGQNQETQYF
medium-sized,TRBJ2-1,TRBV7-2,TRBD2,TGTGCCAGCAGGCCAAGTAGCGGGGGGGTCTACAATGAGCAGTTCTTC,CASRPSSGGVYNEQFF
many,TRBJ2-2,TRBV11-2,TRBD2,TGTGCCAGCAGCTTAGATCTGACTAGCGGGAACACCGGGGAGCTGTTTTTT,CASSLDLTSGNTGELFF
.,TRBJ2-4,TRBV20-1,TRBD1,TGCAGTGCGGCACAGGGGGCCAAAAACATTCAGTACTTC,CSAAQGAKNIQYF
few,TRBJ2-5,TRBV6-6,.,TGTGCCAGCAGTTTTAACGTCCAAGAGACCCAGTACTTC,CASSFNVQETQYF
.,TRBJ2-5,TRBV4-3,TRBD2,TGCGCCAGCAGCCAAGATCGGGGGGGCGTACAAGAGACCCAGTACTTC,CASSQDRGGVQETQYF
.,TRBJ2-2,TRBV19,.,TGTGCCAGTAGTATCCCCACAGGGGAGCTGTTTTTT,CASSIPTGELFF
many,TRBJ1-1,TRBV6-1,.,TGTGCCAGCAGCCTAGGTGGAGGGACTGAAGCTTTCTTT,CASSLGGGTEAFF
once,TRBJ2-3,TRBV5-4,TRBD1,TGTGCCAGCAGCTCAAGGGGGCTTGGAGATACGCAGTATTTT,CASSSRGLGDTQYF
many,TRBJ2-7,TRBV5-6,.,TGTGCCAGCAGCAAGACTAGCTCCTACGAGCAGTACTTC,CASSKTSSYEQYF
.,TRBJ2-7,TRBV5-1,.,TGCGCCAGCACGTCGGAGGGGTTGATATACGAGCAGTACTTC,CASTSEGLIYEQYF
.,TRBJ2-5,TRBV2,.,TGTGCCAGCACCCGAACCCTAGTAAGGGAGACCCAGTACTTC,CASTRTLVRETQYF
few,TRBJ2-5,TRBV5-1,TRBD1,TGCGCCAGCAGCTTAAAACAGGGGCCGAAAGGAGAGACCCAGTACTTC,CASSLKQGPKGETQYF
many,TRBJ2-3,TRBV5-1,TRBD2,TGCGCCAGTGGACTAGCGACAGATACGCAGTATTTT,CASGLATDTQYF
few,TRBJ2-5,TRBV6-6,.,TGTGCCAGCAGTCCCAGGCACGAGTTTAGACAAGAGACCCAGTACTTC,CASSPRHEFRQETQYF
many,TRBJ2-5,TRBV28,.,TGTGCCAGCCGACCGACACAGCAAGAGACCCAGTACTTC,CASRPTQQETQYF
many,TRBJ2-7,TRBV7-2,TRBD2,TGTGCCAGCAGCCCCACGACTAGCGGGGGGGCCGGTCAGTACTTC,CASSPTTSGGAGQYF
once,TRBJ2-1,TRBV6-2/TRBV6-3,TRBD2,TGTGCCAGCAGCCGACTAGCGGCGAGCTCCTACAATGAGCAGTTCTTC,CASSRLAASSYNEQFF
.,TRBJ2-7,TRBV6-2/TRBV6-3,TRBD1,TGTGCCAGCAGTCTCGGACAGGGCGGACCCTACGAGCAGTACTTC,CASSLGQGGPYEQYF
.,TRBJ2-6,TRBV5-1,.,TGCGCCAGCAGCTCAACCCCGGGATCCGGGGCCAACGTCCTGACTTTC,CASSSTPGSGANVLTF
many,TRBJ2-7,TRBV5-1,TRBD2,TGCGCCAGCAGCTACCTAGCGGGGGACTACGAGCAGTACTTC,CASSYLAGDYEQYF
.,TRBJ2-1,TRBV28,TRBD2,TGTGCCAGCAGTCCCAGCGGGAGGGCCGACAATGAGCAGTTCTTC,CASSPSGRADNEQFF
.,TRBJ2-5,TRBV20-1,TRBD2,TGCAGTGCCAAACTAGCGGCCCAAGAGACCCAGTACTTC,CSAKLAAQETQYF
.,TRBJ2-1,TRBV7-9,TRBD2,TGTGCCATACTCCTTGGCGGACTAGCGGGAATCGGAGAGCAGTTCTTC,CAILLGGLAGIGEQFF
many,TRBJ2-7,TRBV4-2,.,TGTGCCAGCAGCCCCAATAAGGGGTCCTACGAGCAGTACTTC,CASSPNKGSYEQYF
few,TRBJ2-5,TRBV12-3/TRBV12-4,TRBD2,TGTGCCAGCACTAGCGGGGCACAAGAGACCCAGTACTTC,CASTSGAQETQYF
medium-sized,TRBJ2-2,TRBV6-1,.,TGTGCCAGCAGTGAAGAGGGAGTCTTGAGGTCCGGGGAGCTGTTTTTT,CASSEEGVLRSGELFF
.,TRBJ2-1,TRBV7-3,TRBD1,TGTGCCAGCAGCCCCCTCGGGACAGTTCCCCACAATGAGCAGTTCTTC,CASSPLGTVPHNEQFF
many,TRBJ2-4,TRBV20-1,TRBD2,TGCAGCGCCGGCTTGACGGGAGGGCTTATGGATCAGTACTTC,CSAGLTGGLMDQYF
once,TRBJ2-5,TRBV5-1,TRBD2,TGCGCCAGCAGCTTGGAAGCGGGAGGGCCGGAATCAGAGACCCAGTACTTC,CASSLEAGGPESETQYF
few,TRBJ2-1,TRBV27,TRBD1,TGTGCCACCCATCGGACAGGAGCTTACAATGAGCAGTTCTTC,CATHRTGAYNEQFF
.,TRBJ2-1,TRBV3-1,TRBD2,TGTGCCAGCAGCCTAACTAGCGGGAGGCCCCTCCGAAGATCCTACAATGAGCAGTTCTTC,CASSLTSGRPLRRSYNEQFF
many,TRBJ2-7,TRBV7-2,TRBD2,TGTGCCAGCAGCCCCCAGGGAGCGGGAGGACGTTCCTACGAGCAGTACTTC,CASSPQGAGGRSYEQYF
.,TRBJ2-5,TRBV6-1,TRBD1,TGTGCCAGCAGTGCCGGGGACAGGGGGGGGGAGACCCAGTACTTC,CASSAGDRGGETQYF